This T cell receptor beta chain was identified in a study of blood T cell repertoires in COVID-19. As processed by the authors: Cell counts per sample came from amplifying reference gene primers. Sequenced by immunoSEQ multiplex PCR; TCRdb stores in-frame clones only, minus some. V, J and clone size were drawn from that table, and D and trimming were deduced from the DNA. This table holds 200,000 to 250,000 clones, 83% found once. V shed 0 bases, J shed 4 bases, and the junction held 5 bases outside the gene matches. Germline-derived CDR1 and CDR2 are LGHNA and YSLEER. The CDR3 loop spans 17 amino acids.

Sequencing was done on a sample of peripheral blood. This TCR came from a woman in her 30s with COVID-19, enrolled during active disease. This chain uses TRBV4-3 with TRBJ2-5, with 13 positions matching TRBD2. CDR3 nucleotide sequence: TGCGCCAGCAGCCAAGACCCGGGACTAGCGGGGCGAGAGACCCAGTACTTC. This sequence encodes CASSQDPGLAGRETQYF.